There are many counts of the clone carrying this T cell receptor beta chain. Investigators prepared the TCR beta libraries by applying iRepertoire HTBI primers and Arm-PCR of CDR3 regions. Under the authors' procedure: Analysis of the samples identified 50 to 70 TRBV and 13 to 15 TRBJ segments. MiXCR, run by TCRdb on the multiplex PCR reads, gives a single entry per CDR3 protein. These V and J calls rely on TCRdb rather than the paper's analysis. The sample contains approximately 300,000 distinct CDR3 sequences, over 15% of which appear only once. This sample was included in a study of regulatory T cells in long-lasting Graves disease. V was trimmed by 5 bases and J by 5 bases, leaving 11 bases between them. Germline CDR1 and CDR2: SGHNT and YENEEA. This CDR3 spans 13 amino acids. The time point denotes: newly diagnosed GD, antithyroid drugs for less than 3 months. Isolated PBMC RNA provided the starting material for the TCR library.

The clonotype originates from a female donor with Graves disease. This specimen was peripheral blood mononuclear cells (PBMCs), taken at new diagnosis, from a patient treated with antithyroid drugs. V gene TRBV11-3 combines with J gene TRBJ2-3; D uncertain. DNA for the CDR3: TGTGCCAGCAGCGTGCGACACGGAGATACGCAGTATTTT. Residues: CASSVRHGDTQYF.